The text below deals with one TCR beta chain. Antigen: not known. TCRbeta library construction was performed incorporating unique molecular identifiers. From the PCR reads, TCRdb called clonotypes with MiXCR, one entry per CDR3 protein. Of around 600,000 distinct CDR3 sequences in the sample, more than 20% were seen once. This sample stems from a study of T-cell reconstitution after alpha-beta-depleted transplantation in children. The study's findings and limits: After one year, T-cell counts and TCRbeta diversity mostly came from new T cells. Alpha-beta T cells present about two months after transplant were reported to originate from several hundred expanded graft clones.

This TCR was recovered from a boy under three years old who had a stem cell transplant for acute myeloid leukemia, so the T cells may come from the graft donor. This specimen consisted of PBMCs, mostly from graft donor cells, obtained 360 days after TCRalphabeta/CD19-depleted stem cell transplant.

The CDR3 nucleotides read TGTGCCAGCAGTGACTGGCGGGTTGGGGGAACGAATGAGCAGTTCTTC. As protein: CASSDWRVGGTNEQFF. The V gene is TRBV6-4, the J gene TRBJ2-1; possibly TRBD1 or TRBD2 for D (5 bases each). The germline V gene has CDR1 MRHNA and CDR2 SNTAGT. V was trimmed by 1 base and J by 7 bases, leaving 17 bases between them. The CDR3 runs 16 residues.